These T cell receptor beta chains were read from a single sample in a study of T cell changes during pregnancy in multiple sclerosis. Libraries were prepared by immunoSEQ multiplex PCR; TCRdb keeps only in-frame clonotypes and omits some of them. The data show about 59,000 clones, with about 94% seen just once and about 2.6% held by the top ten. The material sequenced was CD8+ T cells from peripheral blood mononuclear cells, taken after pregnancy. The origin of the receptors is a female donor with multiple sclerosis, enrolled in a pregnancy study. Both conserved end residues are part of each CDR3. Each record gives: V gene, clone size, J gene, CDR3 protein. Clone size is shown for a subset of rows, as once, few, many or a class of expanded clone.

>TRBV4-2|-|TRBJ1-2
CASSQGVGQSLYGYTF
>TRBV15|-|TRBJ2-1
CATSRIRGGEQFF
>TRBV6-1|few|TRBJ1-2
CASSERQGLRGYTF
>TRBV4-1|-|TRBJ2-7
CASSQVQGSGYEQYF
>TRBV18|few|TRBJ1-1
CASSPTNTEAFF
>TRBV19|-|TRBJ2-1
CASSIISNNEQFF
>TRBV5-1|-|TRBJ2-2
CASSLDEAKVAGELFF
>TRBV19|-|TRBJ1-3
CATRDSDGSGNTIYF
>TRBV18|-|TRBJ2-1
CASSPTSGRNEQFF
>TRBV21-1|-|TRBJ2-1
CASKPMLEAYNEQFF
>TRBV2|-|TRBJ2-7
CASRVGGGSYEQYF
>TRBV28|once|TRBJ2-7
CASMSREDYEQYF
>TRBV15|-|TRBJ2-7
CATSKQGHYEQYF
>TRBV19|-|TRBJ2-3
CASSIVSGGQLVF
>TRBV6-5|-|TRBJ1-1
CASSYGRGGTEAFF
>TRBV6-6|-|TRBJ2-7
CASRTAYEQYF
>TRBV28|-|TRBJ1-2
CASSYTGNGYTF
>TRBV7-9|-|TRBJ2-7
CASSPPTGMNEQYF
>TRBV5-1|-|TRBJ2-2
CASSFEGAGTGELFF
>TRBV6-6|-|TRBJ2-1
CATGLAEREQFF
>TRBV7-9|-|TRBJ2-2
CASSLELSGELFF
>TRBV11-2|-|TRBJ2-1
CASSFLEAAYNEQFF
>TRBV28|-|TRBJ2-7
CASSTTSGRAGQYF
>TRBV29-1|-|TRBJ1-2
CSVVQGADGGYTF